Below, 7 T cell receptor beta chains from the same sample are listed, as sequenced in a study of cytomegalovirus exposure and HLA in healthy donors. Primers for the PCR totalled 60 Vbeta and 13 Jbeta. Profiling relied on immunoSEQ multiplex PCR, and the TCRdb table lists in-frame clones only, not all of them. The sample contains around 150,000 clones, 80% to 90% of which appear only once. Source material: PBMCs. Receptor source: a man aged 18 to 29 in good health and CMV-seropositive.

This clone showed up just a few times. The chain employs TRBV6-6 and TRBJ1-2; D gene uncertain. Deletions cut 7 bases from V and 3 bases from J, with 9 bases between. This CDR3 spans 12 amino acids. Germline assignment: CDR1 MNHNY and CDR2 SVGAGI (reference sequence). The CDR3: CASTLPDYGYTF. The CDR3, as DNA: TGTGCCAGCACCCTACCCGACTATGGCTACACCTTC.

J is TRBJ1-5 and V is TRBV19; 12 bases line up with TRBD1. J was trimmed by 5 bases and V by 8 bases; bases with no gene match: 4. This CDR3 region has 14 residues. Germline V gives CDR1 LNHDA, CDR2 SQIVND (reference sequence). CDR3 DNA: TGTGCCAGTGCCGGGACAGGGGGCTATCAGCCCCAGCATTTT. Its protein is CASAGTGGYQPQHF.

The chain has TRBV13 and TRBJ2-1; a weak D match, TRBD2 (6 bases). CDR1 is PRHDT, CDR2 FYEKMQ, per germline (reference sequence). Trimming stripped 5 bases from V and 4 bases from J, with 12 bases between. The CDR3 is 14 residues long. The CDR3 sequence: CASSRRGQYNEQFF. In DNA form, the CDR3 reads TGTGCCAGCAGCCGGCGGGGCCAGTACAATGAGCAGTTCTTC.

This chain connects TRBV7-9 to TRBJ2-5, with D possibly being TRBD2 (6 bases). The end of the DNA is better explained by TRBJ2-7, so the J call may be wrong. The CDR3 spans 14 residues. Germline loops: CDR1 SEHNR, CDR2 FQNEAQ (reference sequence). DNA of the CDR3: TGTGCCAGCAGCAAAGGGACTGACTCCTACGAGCAGTACTTC. Translation gives CASSKGTDSYEQYF.

J is TRBJ2-7 and V is TRBV4-3; 9 bases match TRBD2. The CDR3 length is 18 residues. J was trimmed by 6 bases and V by 1 base; bases with no gene match: 16. Germline lookup yields CDR1 LGHNA and CDR2 YSLEER. CDR3 amino acids: CASSQVLGTGAGGPEQYF. The CDR3 DNA reads as TGCGCCAGCAGCCAAGTGCTGGGCACGGGCGCGGGGGGGCCCGAGCAGTACTTC.

The CDR3 loop reads CASSRTPTSGGDTQYF. The CDR3 DNA sequence: TGTGCCAGTAGTAGGACACCGACTAGCGGTGGAGATACGCAGTATTTT. The rearrangement links TRBV19 to TRBJ2-3; 9 bases map to TRBD2. Germline V gene data show CDR1 as LNHDA and CDR2 as SQIVND (reference sequence). The CDR3 runs to 16 residues. The J segment lost 5 bases and the V segment lost 4 bases, leaving 10 bases of the junction unmatched.

The chain recombines TRBV19 with TRBJ2-6, with a possible D match to TRBD2 (6 bases). The ends were cut back, 3 bases at V and 4 bases at J, with 19 bases in the middle. Per the germline V gene, CDR1 is LNHDA and CDR2 is SQIVND (reference sequence). CDR3 length: 18 amino acids. The CDR3: CASSIIGGAVGGANVLTF. Written as DNA, the CDR3 is TGTGCCAGTAGTATTATCGGGGGAGCCGTCGGGGGGGCCAACGTCCTGACTTTC.